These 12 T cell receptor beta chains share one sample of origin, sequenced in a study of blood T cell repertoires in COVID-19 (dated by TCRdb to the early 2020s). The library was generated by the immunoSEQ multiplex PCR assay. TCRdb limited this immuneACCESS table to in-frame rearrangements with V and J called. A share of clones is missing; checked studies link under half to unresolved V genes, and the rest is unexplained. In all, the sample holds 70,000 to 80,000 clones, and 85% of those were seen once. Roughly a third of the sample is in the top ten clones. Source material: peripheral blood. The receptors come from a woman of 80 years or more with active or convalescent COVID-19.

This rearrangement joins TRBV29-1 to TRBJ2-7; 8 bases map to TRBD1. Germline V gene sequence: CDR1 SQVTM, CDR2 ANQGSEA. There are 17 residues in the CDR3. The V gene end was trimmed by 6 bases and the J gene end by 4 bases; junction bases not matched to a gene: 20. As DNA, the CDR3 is TGCAGCGTAGCAGAAAAGACAGGGGCTTACTGGGGATACGAGCAGTACTTC. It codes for CSVAEKTGAYWGYEQYF.

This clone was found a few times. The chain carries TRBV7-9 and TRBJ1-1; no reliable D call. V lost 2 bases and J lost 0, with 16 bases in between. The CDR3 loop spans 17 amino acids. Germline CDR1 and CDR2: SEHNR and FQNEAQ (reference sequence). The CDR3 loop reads CASSLLFRYLLNTEAFF. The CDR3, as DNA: TGTGCCAGCAGCTTATTATTCAGATACCTGTTGAACACTGAAGCTTTCTTT.

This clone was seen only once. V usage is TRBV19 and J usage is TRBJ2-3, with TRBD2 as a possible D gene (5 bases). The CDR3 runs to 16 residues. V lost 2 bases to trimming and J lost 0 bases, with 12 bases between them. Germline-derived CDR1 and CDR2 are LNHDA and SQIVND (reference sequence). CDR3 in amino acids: CASSIRGGASTDTQYF. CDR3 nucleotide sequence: TGTGCCAGTAGTATACGTGGAGGTGCTAGCACAGATACGCAGTATTTT.

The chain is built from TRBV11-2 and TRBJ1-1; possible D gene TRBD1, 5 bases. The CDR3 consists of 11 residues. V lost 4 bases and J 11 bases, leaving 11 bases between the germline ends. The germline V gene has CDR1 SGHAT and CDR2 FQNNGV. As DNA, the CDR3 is TGTGCCAGCAGCTCGGGGACTTTTGCTTTCTTT. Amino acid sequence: CASSSGTFAFF.

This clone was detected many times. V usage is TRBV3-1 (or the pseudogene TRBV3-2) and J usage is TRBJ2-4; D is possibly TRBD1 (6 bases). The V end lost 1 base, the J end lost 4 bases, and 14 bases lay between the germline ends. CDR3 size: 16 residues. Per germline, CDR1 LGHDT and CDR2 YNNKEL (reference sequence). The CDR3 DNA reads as TGTGCCAGCAGCCAAGCGTTTGGGGGCCCGAAAAACATTCAGTACTTC. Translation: CASSQAFGGPKNIQYF.

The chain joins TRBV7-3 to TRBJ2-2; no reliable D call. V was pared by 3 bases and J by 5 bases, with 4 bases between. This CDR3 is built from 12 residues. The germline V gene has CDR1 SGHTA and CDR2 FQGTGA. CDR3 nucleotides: TGTGCCAGCAGCTTTGAGACCGGGGAGCTGTTTTTT. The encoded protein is CASSFETGELFF.

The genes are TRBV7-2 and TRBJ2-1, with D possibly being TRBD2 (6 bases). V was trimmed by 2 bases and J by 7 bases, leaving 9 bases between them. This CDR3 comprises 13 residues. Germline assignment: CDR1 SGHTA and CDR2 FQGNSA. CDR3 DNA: TGTGCCAGCAGCTTAATGGGGACTAATGAGCAGTTCTTC. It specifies CASSLMGTNEQFF. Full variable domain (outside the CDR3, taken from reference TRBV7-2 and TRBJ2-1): GAGVSQSPSNKVTEKGKDVELRCDPISGHTALYWYRQSLGQGLEFLIYFQGNSAPDKSGLPSDRFSAERTGGSVSTLTIQRTQQEDSAVYLCASSLMGTNEQFFGPGTRLTVL.

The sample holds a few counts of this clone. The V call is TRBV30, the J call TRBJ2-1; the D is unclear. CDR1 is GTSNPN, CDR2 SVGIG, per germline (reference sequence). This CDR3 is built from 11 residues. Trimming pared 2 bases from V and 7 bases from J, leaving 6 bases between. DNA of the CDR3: TGTGCCTGGAGTTACAAAAATGAGCAGTTCTTC. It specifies CAWSYKNEQFF.

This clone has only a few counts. The DNA of the CDR3 is TGTGCCAGCAGCTTGTATCTCGGGACAGGGTATTCACCCCTCCACTTT. Its protein is CASSLYLGTGYSPLHF. This chain links TRBV5-8 with TRBJ1-6, with 9 bases that match TRBD1. With 1 base clipped from V and 8 bases from J, the junction kept 7 bases outside the gene matches. The CDR3 runs to 16 residues. The germline CDR1 and CDR2 sequences are SGHTS and YDEGEE.

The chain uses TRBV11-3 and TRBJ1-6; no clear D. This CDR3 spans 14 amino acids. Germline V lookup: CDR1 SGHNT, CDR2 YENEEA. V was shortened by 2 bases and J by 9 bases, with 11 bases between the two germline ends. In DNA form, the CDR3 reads TGTGCCAGCAGCTTAAAAGCGGGGAGTTCACCCCTCCACTTT. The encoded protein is CASSLKAGSSPLHF.

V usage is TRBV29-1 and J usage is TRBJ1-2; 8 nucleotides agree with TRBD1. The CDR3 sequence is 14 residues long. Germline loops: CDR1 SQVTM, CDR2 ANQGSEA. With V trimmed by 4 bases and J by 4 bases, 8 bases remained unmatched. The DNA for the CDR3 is TGCAGCGTTGCCACAGGGGGGGGAGGCTATGGCTACACCTTC. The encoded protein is CSVATGGGGYGYTF. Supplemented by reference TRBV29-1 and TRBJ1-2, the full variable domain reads SAVISQKPSRDICQRGTSLTIQCQVDSQVTMMFWYRQQPGQSLTLIATANQGSEATYESGFVIDKFPISRPNLTFSTLTVSNMSPEDSSIYLCSVATGGGGYGYTFGSGTRLTVV.

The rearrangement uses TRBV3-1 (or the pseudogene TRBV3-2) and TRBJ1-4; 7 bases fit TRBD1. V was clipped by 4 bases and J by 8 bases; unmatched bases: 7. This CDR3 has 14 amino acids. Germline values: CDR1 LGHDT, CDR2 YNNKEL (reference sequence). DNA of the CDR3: TGTGCCAGCAGCCCGACAGGGTTGGGGGAAAAACTGTTTTTT. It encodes CASSPTGLGEKLFF.